One and the same sample provided the 26 T cell receptor beta chains below, sequenced in a study of breast tumors, draining lymph nodes, adjacent tissues. TCRdb itself ran the multiplex PCR reads through MiXCR, one entry per CDR3 protein. The data show about 180,000 distinct CDR3 sequences, approximately 30% seen once. The lymph nodes were axillary draining lymph nodes from breast cancer patients. Sequencing was done on a sample of axillary lymph node tissue. The source is a female donor with breast cancer. Some clones in this sample may be carry-over from other donors' samples.

In its sample, this clonotype was seen many times. V is TRBV2 and J is TRBJ2-7; 9 nucleotides line up with TRBD2. J gave up 6 bases and V 3 bases, and 6 bases lay outside the gene matches. The CDR3 is 14 residues long. Per the germline V gene, CDR1 is SNHLY and CDR2 is FYNNEI. The CDR3 bases are TGTGCCAGCAGTGAGGCGGGGGGGCGTCGCGAGCAGTACTTC. Translation gives CASSEAGGRREQYF.

The chain employs TRBV27 and TRBJ1-5; possibly TRBD1 for D (5 bases). CDR1 is MNHEY, CDR2 SMNVEV, per germline (reference sequence). The CDR3 is 15 residues long. V shed 5 bases and J shed 3 bases, with 14 bases lying between them. The CDR3 here is CASSQRGSVNQPQHF. DNA of the CDR3: TGTGCCAGCAGTCAAAGGGGTTCAGTCAATCAGCCCCAGCATTTT.

Ten or more counts support this clonotype. The V and J genes are TRBV6-5 and TRBJ2-1; D is perhaps TRBD1 (5 bases). Germline-derived CDR1 and CDR2 are MNHEY and SVGAGI. Trimming pared 7 bases from V and 9 bases from J, leaving 16 bases between. CDR3 length: 13 residues. This CDR3 is CASTHSNRIEQFF. The DNA of the CDR3 is TGTGCCAGCACCCACTCAAACAGGATTGAGCAGTTCTTC.

This clonotype occurred many times. J is TRBJ2-7 and V is TRBV9; 10 bases map to TRBD1. With V trimmed by 2 bases and J by 0 bases, 2 bases remained unmatched. CDR3 length: 15 amino acids. Per germline, CDR1 SGDLS and CDR2 YYNGEE. This CDR3 is CASSVRDRGSYEQYF. CDR3 coding DNA: TGTGCCAGCAGCGTCCGGGACAGGGGCTCCTACGAGCAGTACTTC.

Regarding this clonotype: Just one base apart from a much larger clone, this may be a read error. The V gene is TRBV9, the J gene TRBJ2-1, with a weak D call TRBD2 (6 bases). CDR1 and CDR2 from the germline V gene are SGDLS and YYNGEE. This CDR3 is 16 amino acids long. CDR3 loop: CASSTLYPGSIGEQLF. CDR3 nucleotide sequence: TGTGCCAGCAGCACTCTCTACCCCGGGAGTATAGGTGAGCAGCTCTTC. Drawing the rest from reference TRBV9 and TRBJ2-1, the complete variable domain is DSGVTQTPKHLITATGQRVTLRCSPRSGDLSVYWYQQSLDQGLQFLIQYYNGEERAKGNILERFSAQQFPDLHSELNLSSLELGDSALYFCASSTLYPGSIGEQLFGPGTRLTVL.

Comments on this clonotype: Since a much larger clone is just one base distant, this may be a read error. This chain uses TRBV4-1 with TRBJ2-7; D not certain. V lost 4 bases and J 0 bases, leaving 13 bases between the germline ends. Germline values: CDR1 MGHRA, CDR2 YSYEKL. This CDR3 is built from 15 residues. Here the CDR3 DNA reads TGCGCCAGCAGCCTAGATGTGCACAGCTCCTACGAGCAGTACTTC. It encodes CASSLDVHSSYEQYF.

A note on this clonotype: A much larger clone is a single base away; this may be a read error. The rearrangement uses TRBV19 and TRBJ1-2; D gene ambiguous. The germline V gene encodes CDR1 LNHDA and CDR2 SQIVND (reference sequence). The CDR3 is made up of 16 amino acids. The CDR3 sequence is CAGSIGGNRHNYGYTF. The CDR3 region has the DNA TGTGCCGGTAGTATAGGAGGGAACAGACATAACTATGGCTACACCTTC.

This clonotype was seen more than once but under ten times. The CDR3 coding sequence is TGTGCCAGCAGTTTATCGGGGGAAGACTATGGCTACACCTTC. Its protein product is CASSLSGEDYGYTF. The chain joins TRBV27 to TRBJ1-2; D is possibly TRBD1 (5 bases). Germline-derived CDR1 and CDR2 are MNHEY and SMNVEV (reference sequence). V lost 0 bases to trimming and J lost 3 bases, with 8 bases between them. The length of the CDR3 is 14 residues.

This clonotype was observed at least ten times. This chain joins TRBV5-5 and TRBJ1-5; 8 nucleotides align to TRBD1. Germline V gives CDR1 SGHKS, CDR2 YYEKEE (reference sequence). The V segment lost 4 bases and the J segment 3 bases; nucleotides outside the gene matches: 3. The CDR3 consists of 14 residues. The CDR3 protein is CASSPGQVNQPQHF. The CDR3 DNA sequence: TGTGCCAGCAGCCCGGGACAGGTCAATCAGCCCCAGCATTTT.

The table lists this clonotype with a few counts. The V call is TRBV2, the J call TRBJ1-1; D gene unclear. Germline loops: CDR1 SNHLY, CDR2 FYNNEI. V was trimmed by 3 bases and J by 5 bases, leaving 4 bases between them. The CDR3 is 11 amino acids. For the CDR3, the DNA is TGTGCCAGCAGTGAGGAGACTGAAGCTTTCTTT. Translating it yields CASSEETEAFF.

There are many counts of this clonotype. The chain joins TRBV15 to TRBJ1-4, with D tentatively TRBD1 (6 bases). This CDR3 spans 15 amino acids. The germline V gene encodes CDR1 LNHNV and CDR2 YYDKDF (reference sequence). V lost 5 bases, J lost 10 bases, and 20 bases lay in between. The CDR3 DNA follows: TGTGCCACCAGCTCCGACAGGTCCCCCCTGGCAAAACTGTTTTTT. It specifies CATSSDRSPLAKLFF.

This chain connects TRBV2 to TRBJ1-1, with D perhaps matching TRBD1 (5 bases). Between the trimmed V and J ends, which lost 1 base and 4 bases, there was a span of 10 bases. Germline V CDR1 and CDR2: SNHLY, FYNNEI. The CDR3 is made up of 14 amino acids. The CDR3 nucleotides are TGTGCCAGCAGTGAAGGGGCAGGGATCACTGAAGCTTTCTTT. Amino acid sequence: CASSEGAGITEAFF. The full variable domain, its missing parts supplied by reference TRBV2 and TRBJ1-1, is EPEVTQTPSHQVTQMGQEVILRCVPISNHLYFYWYRQILGQKVEFLVSFYNNEISEKSEIFDDQFSVERPDGSNFTLKIRSTKLEDSAMYFCASSEGAGITEAFFGQGTRLTVV.

In DNA, the CDR3 is TGTGCCAGCAGTCCAATGGGGGACAGGGGAAGTCAGCCCCAGCATTTT. This gives the protein CASSPMGDRGSQPQHF. This chain connects TRBV6-1 to TRBJ1-5; 10 nucleotides align to TRBD1. After removal of 5 bases from V and 6 bases from J, the junction contained 10 bases not matched to a gene. The germline CDR1 and CDR2 sequences are MNHNS and SASEGT. The CDR3 loop spans 16 amino acids.

This clonotype has just one count. The chain combines TRBV19 with TRBJ2-3, with D perhaps TRBD1 (5 bases). V was cut by 1 base and J by 5 bases, with 13 bases left in between. Per germline, CDR1 LNHDA and CDR2 SQIVND (reference sequence). The CDR3 is 15 amino acids. The CDR3 region is CASSIGTLSGDTQYF. The CDR3 nucleotides are TGTGCCAGTAGTATAGGGACATTATCAGGAGATACGCAGTATTTT.

This clonotype was detected only a few times. This chain connects TRBV13 to TRBJ2-1, with 9 bases fitting TRBD2. Germline values: CDR1 PRHDT, CDR2 FYEKMQ (reference sequence). This CDR3 contains 17 residues. Trimming removed 5 bases from V and 0 bases from J; junction bases left unmatched: 8. CDR3 residues: CASSQGTSRSSYNEQFF. As DNA, the CDR3 is TGTGCCAGCAGCCAAGGGACTAGCAGGAGCTCCTACAATGAGCAGTTCTTC.

This clonotype has ten or more counts. The chain is built from TRBV20-1 and TRBJ2-5; D is unclear. This CDR3 is built from 12 residues. Trimming pared 1 base from V and 5 bases from J, leaving 8 bases between. CDR1 DFQATT and CDR2 SNEGSKA come from the germline V gene (reference sequence). In nucleotides, the CDR3 is TGCAGTGCTAGAGTGCATGGGGAGACCCAGTACTTC. It yields the protein CSARVHGETQYF.

Worth noting for this clonotype: Sequence at one end of the junction differs from germline and may be a read error. The rearrangement joins TRBV7-9 to TRBJ2-5, with D tentatively TRBD1 or TRBD2 (5 bases each). Germline V gives CDR1 SEHNR, CDR2 FQNEAQ (reference sequence). CDR3 length equals 15 residues. The CDR3 loop reads CASSSTGTAQETQHF. CDR3 nucleotides: TGTGCCAGCAGTTCAACCGGGACGGCCCAAGAGACCCAGCACTTC.

With regard to this clonotype: A much larger clone is a single base away; this may be a read error. V usage is TRBV6-5 and J usage is TRBJ2-3, with D uncertain. V was clipped by 6 bases and J by 1 base, with 23 bases between them. CDR1 MNHEY and CDR2 SVGAGI come from the germline V gene. The CDR3 has 18 residues. CDR3 bases: TGTGCCAGCAGCCTTCCGGAACGACTTTCCCCTCGCACAGATACGCAGTATTTT. It codes for CASSLPERLSPRTDTQYF.

This clonotype was detected many times. The rearrangement uses TRBV2 and TRBJ2-7; D gene ambiguous. Germline lookup yields CDR1 SNHLY and CDR2 FYNNEI. The CDR3 is 13 residues long. V was shortened by 2 bases and J by 2 bases, with 7 bases between the two germline ends. Here the CDR3 DNA reads TGTGCCAGCAGTGAAATGGTGGCCTACGAGCAGTACTTC. Residues: CASSEMVAYEQYF.

V usage is TRBV2 and J usage is TRBJ2-2, with 10 bases identical to TRBD2. This CDR3 comprises 15 residues. Germline V gives CDR1 SNHLY, CDR2 FYNNEI. The V and J ends lost 3 bases and 8 bases, in that order; junction bases with no gene match: 6. The CDR3 region is CASSEGLAGVGELFF. CDR3 sequence (DNA): TGTGCCAGCAGTGAGGGGCTAGCGGGAGTTGGGGAGCTGTTTTTT.

Details on this clonotype: The junction departs from the called germline gene at one end, perhaps through a read error. This chain uses TRBV3-1 with TRBJ2-1; tentatively, D is TRBD2 (6 bases). Germline CDR1 and CDR2: LGHDT and YNNKEL (reference sequence). CDR3 length equals 15 residues. DNA of the CDR3: TGTGCCGGCAGTGGAAGCGGGTCCTGCTACAATGAGCAGTTCTTC. Amino acids: CAGSGSGSCYNEQFF.

Worth noting for this clonotype: This clone may be a read error of a much larger clone one base away. The V gene is TRBV6-5, the J gene TRBJ1-4; TRBD1 aligns across 7 bases. CDR1 MNHEY and CDR2 SVGAGI come from the germline V gene. The CDR3 runs to 12 residues. CDR3: CASSHCDRVEIF. The CDR3 DNA follows: TGTGCCAGCAGTCACTGCGACAGGGTCGAGATTTTT.

The chain uses TRBV6-1 and TRBJ2-7; TRBD2 agrees at 8 bases. Looked up from germline, CDR1 is MNHNS and CDR2 is SASEGT. This CDR3 has 15 residues. The V gene end was trimmed by 6 bases and the J gene end by 2 bases; junction bases not matched to a gene: 9. The CDR3 loop is CASRKVGLDPYEQYF. Here the CDR3 DNA reads TGTGCCAGCAGGAAGGTGGGACTAGACCCCTACGAGCAGTACTTC.

As concerns this clonotype: The CDR3 does not close with the conserved phenylalanine or tryptophan, likely indicating a read error. This chain links TRBV12-3 or TRBV12-4 with TRBJ2-7; 7 positions agree with TRBD2. The CDR3 is 15 amino acids. Trimming took 6 bases from V and 3 from J; bases not matched to a gene: 11. The CDR3 sequence is CASSQTGLGYYEQYL. The CDR3 DNA follows: TGTGCCAGCAGCCAAACAGGACTAGGGTACTACGAGCAGTACCTC.

Worth noting for this clonotype: A read error is possible here, since a much larger clone lies one base away. V usage is TRBV10-3 and J usage is TRBJ2-7; 8 nucleotides line up with TRBD1. This CDR3 spans 15 amino acids. V lost 5 bases and J lost 1; bases outside the gene matches: 7. The germline gives CDR1 ENHRY, CDR2 SYGVKD. The CDR3 reads CAISYGTGISYEQYF. DNA of the CDR3: TGTGCCATCAGTTACGGGACAGGCATTTCCTACGAGCAGTACTTC.

As for this clonotype: A much more abundant neighbour one base away suggests this may be a read error. Because the CDR3 is missing its conserved closing phenylalanine or tryptophan, this is likely a read error. The chain couples TRBV6-5 to TRBJ2-2; D not certain. V shed 2 bases and J shed 3 bases, with 7 bases lying between them. The germline V gene has CDR1 MNHEY and CDR2 SVGAGI. The CDR3 is 14 amino acids. CDR3 region: CASSYGLYTGELFL. CDR3 nucleotides: TGTGCCAGCAGTTACGGTCTTTACACCGGGGAGCTGTTTCTT.